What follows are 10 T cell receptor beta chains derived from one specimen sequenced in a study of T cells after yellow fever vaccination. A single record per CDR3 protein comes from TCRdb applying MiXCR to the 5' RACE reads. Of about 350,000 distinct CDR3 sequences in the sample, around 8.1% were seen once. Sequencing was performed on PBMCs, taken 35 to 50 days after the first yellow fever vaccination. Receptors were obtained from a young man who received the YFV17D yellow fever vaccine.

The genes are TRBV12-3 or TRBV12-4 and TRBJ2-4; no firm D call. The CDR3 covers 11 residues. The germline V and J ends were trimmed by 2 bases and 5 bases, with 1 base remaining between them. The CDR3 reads CASSLQNIQYF. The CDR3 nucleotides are TGTGCCAGCAGTTTACAAAACATTCAGTACTTC.

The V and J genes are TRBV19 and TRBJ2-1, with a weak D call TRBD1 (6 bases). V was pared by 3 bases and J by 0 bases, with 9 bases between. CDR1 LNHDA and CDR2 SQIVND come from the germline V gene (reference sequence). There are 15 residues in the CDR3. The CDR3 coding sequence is TGTGCCAGTAGTATTGAGGGGGACTCCTACAATGAGCAGTTCTTC. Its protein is CASSIEGDSYNEQFF.

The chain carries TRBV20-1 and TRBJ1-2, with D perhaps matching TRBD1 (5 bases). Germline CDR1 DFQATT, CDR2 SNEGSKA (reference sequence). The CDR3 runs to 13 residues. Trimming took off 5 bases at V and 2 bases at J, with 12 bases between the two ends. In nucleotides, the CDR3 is TGCAGTGCTGCCGAGGGGAGAAACTATGGCTACACCTTC. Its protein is CSAAEGRNYGYTF.

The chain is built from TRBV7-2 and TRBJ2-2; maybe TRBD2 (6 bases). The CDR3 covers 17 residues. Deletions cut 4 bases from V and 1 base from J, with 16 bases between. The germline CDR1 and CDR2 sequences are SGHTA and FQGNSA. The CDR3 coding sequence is TGTGCCAGCAGCTCGTCACTAGCCCACGAGAACACCGGGGAGCTGTTTTTT. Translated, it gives CASSSSLAHENTGELFF. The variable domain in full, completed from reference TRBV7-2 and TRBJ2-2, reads GAGVSQSPSNKVTEKGKDVELRCDPISGHTALYWYRQSLGQGLEFLIYFQGNSAPDKSGLPSDRFSAERTGGSVSTLTIQRTQQEDSAVYLCASSSSLAHENTGELFFGEGSRLTVL.

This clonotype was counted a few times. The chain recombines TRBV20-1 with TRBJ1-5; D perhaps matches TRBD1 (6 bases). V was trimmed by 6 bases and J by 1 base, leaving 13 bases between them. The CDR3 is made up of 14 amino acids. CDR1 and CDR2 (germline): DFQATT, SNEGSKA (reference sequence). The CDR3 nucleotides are TGCAGTGCGTACAGGGTCGGGAGCAATCAGCCCCAGCATTTT. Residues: CSAYRVGSNQPQHF.

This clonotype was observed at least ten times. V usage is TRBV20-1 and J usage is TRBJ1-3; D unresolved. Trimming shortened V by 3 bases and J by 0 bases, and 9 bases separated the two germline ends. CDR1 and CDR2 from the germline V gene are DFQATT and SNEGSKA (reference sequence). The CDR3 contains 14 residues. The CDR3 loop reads CSASEGSSGNTIYF. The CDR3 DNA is TGCAGTGCTAGTGAGGGCAGCTCTGGAAACACCATATATTTT.

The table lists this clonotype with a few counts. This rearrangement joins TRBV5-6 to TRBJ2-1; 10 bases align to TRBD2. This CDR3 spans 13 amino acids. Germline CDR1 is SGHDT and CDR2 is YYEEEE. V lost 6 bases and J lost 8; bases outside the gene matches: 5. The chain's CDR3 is CASILAGVDEQFF. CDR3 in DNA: TGTGCCAGCATCCTAGCGGGGGTCGATGAGCAGTTCTTC.

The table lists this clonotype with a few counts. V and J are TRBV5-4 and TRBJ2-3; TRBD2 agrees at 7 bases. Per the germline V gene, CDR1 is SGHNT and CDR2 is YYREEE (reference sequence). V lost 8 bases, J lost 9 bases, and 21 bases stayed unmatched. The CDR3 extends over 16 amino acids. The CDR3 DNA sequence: TGTGCCAGTCGGTTGGTGGCTAGCGGCCCACAGGCGACGCAGTATTTT. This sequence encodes CASRLVASGPQATQYF.

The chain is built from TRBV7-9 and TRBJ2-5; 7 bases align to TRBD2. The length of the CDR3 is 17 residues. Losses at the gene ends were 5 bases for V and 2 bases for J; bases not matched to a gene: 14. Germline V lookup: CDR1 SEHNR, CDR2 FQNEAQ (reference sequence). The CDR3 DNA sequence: TGTGCCAGCAGCCCCCTGGCGAGGGGAGGGACTCAAGAGACCCAGTACTTC. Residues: CASSPLARGGTQETQYF. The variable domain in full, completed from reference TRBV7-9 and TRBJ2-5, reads DTGVSQNPRHKITKRGQNVTFRCDPISEHNRLYWYRQTLGQGPEFLTYFQNEAQLEKSRLLSDRFSAERPKGSFSTLEIQRTEQGDSAMYLCASSPLARGGTQETQYFGPGTRLLVL.

The CDR3 sequence: CASSLYASNEKLFF. As DNA, the CDR3 is TGTGCCAGCAGCTTATATGCATCTAATGAAAAACTGTTTTTT. The rearrangement links TRBV5-6 to TRBJ1-4, with unresolved D. V was clipped by 2 bases and J by 3 bases, with 8 bases between them. Germline V gene sequence: CDR1 SGHDT, CDR2 YYEEEE. The CDR3 totals 14 residues.